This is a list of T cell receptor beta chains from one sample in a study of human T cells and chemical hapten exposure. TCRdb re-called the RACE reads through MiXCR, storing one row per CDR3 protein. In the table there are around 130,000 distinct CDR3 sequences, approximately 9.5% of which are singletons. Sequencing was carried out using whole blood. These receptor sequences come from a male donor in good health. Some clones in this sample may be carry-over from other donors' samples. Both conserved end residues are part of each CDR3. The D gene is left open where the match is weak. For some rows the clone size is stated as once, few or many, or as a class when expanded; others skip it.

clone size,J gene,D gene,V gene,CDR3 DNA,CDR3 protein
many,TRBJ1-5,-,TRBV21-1,TGTGCCAGCATCTTCGACAGGGTATATCAGCCCCAGCATTTT,CASIFDRVYQPQHF
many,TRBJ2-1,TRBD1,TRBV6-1,TGTGCCAGCAGTGCAACGGGACAGGGAGGAGTGAATGAGCAGTTCTTC,CASSATGQGGVNEQFF
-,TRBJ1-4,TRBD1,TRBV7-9,TGTGCCAGCAGCTTAGCAGGGGGCGGTGAAAAACTGTTTTTT,CASSLAGGGEKLFF
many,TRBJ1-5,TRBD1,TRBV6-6,TGTGCCAGCATCCCTGGACAGGGCTCTACTCAGCCCCAGCATTTT,CASIPGQGSTQPQHF
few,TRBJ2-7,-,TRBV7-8,TGTGCCAGCAGCCCGGCAGAAAAAAGCTACGAGCAGTACTTC,CASSPAEKSYEQYF
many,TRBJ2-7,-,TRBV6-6,TGTGCCAGCAGTTACGACACCTCCTACGAGCAGTACTTC,CASSYDTSYEQYF
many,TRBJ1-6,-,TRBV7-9,TGTGCCAGCCCGACGGATGCCAGCTCCTATAATTCACCCCTCCACTTT,CASPTDASSYNSPLHF
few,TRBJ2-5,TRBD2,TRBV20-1,TGCAGTGCGCGCGAGGGAACTCTAGCGGGAACCCCCACAGAGACCCAGTACTTC,CSAREGTLAGTPTETQYF
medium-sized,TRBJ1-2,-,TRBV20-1,TGCAGTGCTAGAGATGGTACAGCGGAAATCTATGGCTACACCTTC,CSARDGTAEIYGYTF
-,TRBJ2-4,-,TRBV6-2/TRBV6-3,TGTGCCAGCAGTTACAACAGGGCCGGGGACATTCAGTACTTC,CASSYNRAGDIQYF
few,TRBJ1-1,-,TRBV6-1,TGTGCCAGCAGTGAAGTATATCCCCAGTCAGTTGCCACTGAAGCTTTCTTT,CASSEVYPQSVATEAFF
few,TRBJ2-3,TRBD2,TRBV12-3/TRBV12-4,TGTGCCAGCAGTTCGTCTAGCGGGATAAGAACAGATACGCAGTATTTT,CASSSSSGIRTDTQYF
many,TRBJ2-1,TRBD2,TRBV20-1,TGCAGTGCTAGAGAAAGCGGGAGATACAATGAGCAGTTCTTC,CSARESGRYNEQFF
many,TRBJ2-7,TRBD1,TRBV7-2,TGTGCCAGCAGCCCCGACAGGGCCAACGAGCAGTACTTC,CASSPDRANEQYF
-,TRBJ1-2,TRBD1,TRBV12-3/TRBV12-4,TGTGCCAGCAGTTTCGGGCAGGGGGCCCATGGCTACACCTTC,CASSFGQGAHGYTF
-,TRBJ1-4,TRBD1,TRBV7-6,TGTGCCAGCAGCTTCGGGACAGTAGATGAAAAACTGTTTTTT,CASSFGTVDEKLFF
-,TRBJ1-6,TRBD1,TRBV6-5,TGTGCCAGCAGTTACGGACAGGGCTATAATTCACCCCTCCACTTT,CASSYGQGYNSPLHF
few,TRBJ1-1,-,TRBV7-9,TGTGCCAGCAGCTTAGTTTCCCTGCCTGAAGCTTTCTTT,CASSLVSLPEAFF